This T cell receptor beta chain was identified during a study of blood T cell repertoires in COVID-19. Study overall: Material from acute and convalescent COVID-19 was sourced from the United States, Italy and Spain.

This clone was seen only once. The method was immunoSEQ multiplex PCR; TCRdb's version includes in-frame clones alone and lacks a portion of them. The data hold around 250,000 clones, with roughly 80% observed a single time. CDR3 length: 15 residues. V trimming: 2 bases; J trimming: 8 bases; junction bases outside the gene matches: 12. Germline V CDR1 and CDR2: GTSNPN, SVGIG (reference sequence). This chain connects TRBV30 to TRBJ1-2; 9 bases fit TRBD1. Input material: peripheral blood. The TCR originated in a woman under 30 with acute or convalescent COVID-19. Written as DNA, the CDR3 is TGTGCCTGGAGTTCCTCGGACAGGGGACTCGGGGGCTACACCTTC. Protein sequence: CAWSSSDRGLGGYTF.